This T cell receptor (beta chain) was sequenced in a study of T cell responses to AZD1222 COVID-19 vaccine. Looking at the study overall: Combined were second doses at about 4 or about 12 weeks. Findings and limits, study-wide: Following two doses of AZD1222, Spike-specific TCR breadth and depth rose.

The junction had 7 bases not matched to a gene; V was cut back by 9 bases and J by 3 bases. The V gene's germline CDR1 is LNHDA and CDR2 SQIVND (reference sequence). CDR3 length: 15 residues. Data came from immunoSEQ multiplex PCR; TCRdb stores just in-frame clones and leaves some out. The sample records 150,000 to 200,000 clones, about 89% being singletons. About this clone itself: No antigen is known for it.

The source of this sequence is an adult in good health. The source material was peripheral blood, sampled on day 0 of AZD1222 vaccination. V is TRBV19 and J is TRBJ2-1, with TRBD2 matching over 11 bases. CDR3 DNA sequence: TGTGCCAGCAACCCTACTAGCGGGGGCTACAATGAGCAGTTCTTC. Its translation is CASNPTSGGYNEQFF.